This TCR beta chain was sequenced during a study of PD-L1 blockade in urothelial cancer. The data were produced by immunoSEQ multiplex PCR, yet TCRdb's version contains in-frame clones alone and is incomplete. The repertoire consists of 45,000 to 60,000 clones, with 65% to 90% occurring once and the leading ten covering around 16%. Time point defined: pretreatment peripheral blood. The CDR3 sequence is 15 residues long. The V gene end was trimmed by 0 bases and the J gene end by 5 bases; junction bases not matched to a gene: 4. Germline V gene data show CDR1 as SGHTA and CDR2 as FQGNSA. Sequencing used PBMCs, obtained around atezolizumab (anti-PD-L1) treatment. The TCR sequence derives from a man in his 70s with urothelial cancer. The genes are TRBV7-2 and TRBJ2-7, with 10 nucleotides matching TRBD1. CDR3 residues: CASSLAGTGVHEQYF. The CDR3 nucleotides read TGTGCCAGCAGCTTAGCAGGGACAGGGGTACACGAGCAGTACTTC.